This T cell receptor (beta chain) originates from a study of T cell responses to AZD1222 COVID-19 vaccine. The study, taken as a whole, reports: Spike-specific TCR breadth and depth rose after two AZD1222 doses. Only six people who got AZD1222 tested seropositive at baseline. The span of vaccine-associated CD4 TCRs extended across spike, with dominance at 160-218 and 743-854.

This clone was seen more than once but under ten times. The antigen remains unidentified. Sequencing used immunoSEQ multiplex PCR; TCRdb keeps in-frame clones, though not all of them. This table holds about 160,000 clones, 88% found once. Trimming took 3 bases from V and 2 from J, leaving 15 bases between them. Germline values: CDR1 SGDLS, CDR2 YYNGEE. The CDR3 loop spans 16 amino acids. The clonotype originates from an adult in good health. The chain recombines TRBV9 with TRBJ2-1; maybe TRBD2 (5 bases). The sequencing here drew on peripheral blood, taken on day 0 of AZD1222 vaccination. CDR3 bases: TGTGCCAGCAGCGCCGAGCTAGCTGTACCCTACAATGAGCAGTTCTTC. Translated: CASSAELAVPYNEQFF.